This TCR beta chain comes out of a study of HIV-infected children after antiretroviral therapy interruption. Points from the study as a whole: After treatment interruption started, naive CD4+ CDR3 overlap across time points dropped.

This CDR3 region has 14 residues. V lost 4 bases and J 3 bases, leaving 13 bases between the germline ends. This clonotype turned up a few times. The antigen is unknown. Treatment described: PENTA 11 planned treatment interruption arm or continuous ART arm. Cryopreserved PBMC samples required at least 5 million viable cells. The TCR library was built from RNA with a 3' RACE protocol and unique molecular identifiers. MiXCR was run by TCRdb on the 3' RACE reads, yielding one entry per CDR3 protein. The sample shows some 90,000 distinct CDR3 sequences, roughly 6.7% of them seen only once. This chain connects TRBV12-3 or TRBV12-4 to TRBJ2-7; perhaps TRBD2 as D (7 bases). The clonotype comes from a pool of human donors with HIV. The sample was CD45RA+ CD4+ T cells from PBMCs, pooled from several time points, taken from a donor given antiretroviral therapy, either interrupted or continuous. Described subset: naive CD4+ CD45RA+ CD45RO- T cells. As DNA, the CDR3 is TGTGCCAGCAGTTGGGAGGGGGGAATCTACGAGCAGTACTTC. Translation: CASSWEGGIYEQYF.